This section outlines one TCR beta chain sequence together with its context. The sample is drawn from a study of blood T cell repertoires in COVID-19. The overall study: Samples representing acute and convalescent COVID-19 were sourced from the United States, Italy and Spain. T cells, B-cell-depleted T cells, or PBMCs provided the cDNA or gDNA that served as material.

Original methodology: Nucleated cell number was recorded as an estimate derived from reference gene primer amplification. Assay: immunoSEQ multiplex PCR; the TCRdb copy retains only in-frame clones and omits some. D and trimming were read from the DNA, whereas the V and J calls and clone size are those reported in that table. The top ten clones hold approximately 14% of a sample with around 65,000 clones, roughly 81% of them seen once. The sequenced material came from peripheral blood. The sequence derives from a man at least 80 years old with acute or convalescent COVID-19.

Here the CDR3 DNA reads TGTGCCAGCAGCTTAGGGACTAGCGGGGGTTCAGGGGAGACCCAGTACTTC. Translated, it gives CASSLGTSGGSGETQYF. The chain joins TRBV7-3 to TRBJ2-5; 14 nucleotides line up with TRBD2. The junction had 7 bases not matched to a gene; V was cut back by 2 bases and J by 5 bases. The V gene's germline CDR1 is SGHTA and CDR2 FQGTGA. The CDR3 extends over 17 amino acids.